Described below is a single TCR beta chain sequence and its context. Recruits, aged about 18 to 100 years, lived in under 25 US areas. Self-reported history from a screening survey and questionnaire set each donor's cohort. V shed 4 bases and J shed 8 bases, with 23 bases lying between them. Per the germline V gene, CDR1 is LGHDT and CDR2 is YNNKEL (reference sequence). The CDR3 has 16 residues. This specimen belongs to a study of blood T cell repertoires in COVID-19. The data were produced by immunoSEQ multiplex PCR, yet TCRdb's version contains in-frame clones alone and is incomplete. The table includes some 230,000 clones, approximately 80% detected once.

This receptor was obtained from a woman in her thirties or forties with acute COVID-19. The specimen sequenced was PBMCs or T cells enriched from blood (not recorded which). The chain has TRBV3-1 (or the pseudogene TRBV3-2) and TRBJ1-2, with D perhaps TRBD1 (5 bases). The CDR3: CASSPSWGRVRTGYTF. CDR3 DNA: TGTGCCAGCAGCCCTTCCTGGGGGAGGGTCCGGACGGGCTACACCTTC.